A selection of T cell receptor beta chains follows, all from one sample in a study of T-cell reconstitution after alpha-beta-depleted transplantation in children. TCRdb ran MiXCR on the PCR reads and lists one entry per CDR3 protein. The repertoire includes about 27,000 distinct CDR3 sequences, 18% of them detected once, and less than 45% sits in the top ten. This material consisted of PBMCs, mostly from graft donor cells, taken 60 days after TCRalphabeta/CD19-depleted stem cell transplant. All receptors come from a male patient between 2 and 9 years old who had a stem cell transplant for acute lymphoblastic leukemia, so the T cells may come from the graft donor. The CDR3 runs from the conserved cysteine through the conserved F or W. The D gene is left open where the match is weak. Where a row states a size, it is once, few, many or the class of an expanded clone; other rows omit it.

TRBD2	TRBV29-1	few	TRBJ2-3	TGCAGCGTTGATGAGGGACTAGCGGGGCGGGATTTT	CSVDEGLAGRDF
TRBD1	TRBV11-1	-	TRBJ1-1	TGTGCCAGCAGCGTAGGGACAGCCTCTGACACTGAAGCTTTCTTT	CASSVGTASDTEAFF
TRBD2	TRBV4-3	-	TRBJ2-7	TGCGCCAGCAGCCAAGCGGTAGGGGAGGGGTACGAGCAGTACTTC	CASSQAVGEGYEQYF
TRBD2	TRBV11-2	many	TRBJ2-3	TGTGCCAGCAGCACCTGGACTAGCGGGGTGACAGATACGCAGTATTTT	CASSTWTSGVTDTQYF
TRBD2	TRBV24-1	-	TRBJ2-2	TGTGCCACCAGTGATTTTGGGGGGGAGGCCGGGGAGCTGTTTTTT	CATSDFGGEAGELFF
-	TRBV6-1	-	TRBJ2-2	TGTGCCAGCAGTGAAGCCCCCGTGACCGGGGAGCTGTTTTTT	CASSEAPVTGELFF
TRBD2	TRBV6-5	many	TRBJ2-7	TGTGCCAGCAGCCGCTCTAGCGGGGTCCCCTACGAGCAGTACTTC	CASSRSSGVPYEQYF
-	TRBV7-9	few	TRBJ1-4	TGTGCCAGCAGCCTACCGGGGGCTAATGAAAAACTGTTTTTT	CASSLPGANEKLFF
-	TRBV7-9	many	TRBJ2-5	TGTGCCAGCAGCTCAACAGGGTTGCGAGAGACCCAGTACTTC	CASSSTGLRETQYF
-	TRBV28	many	TRBJ2-5	TGTGCCAGCAGTTTACACGGGAGTCAAGAGACCCAGTACTTC	CASSLHGSQETQYF
-	TRBV5-1	many	TRBJ1-1	TGCGCCAGCAGCTCCGCGGGGGGACAGAACACTGAAGCTTTCTTT	CASSSAGGQNTEAFF
-	TRBV15	-	TRBJ1-2	TGTGCCACCAGCAGGGACAGACTTCAAGATTATGGCTACACCTTC	CATSRDRLQDYGYTF
-	TRBV3-1	-	TRBJ1-6	TGTGCCAGCAGCAACAATTATTCACCCCTCCACTTT	CASSNNYSPLHF
-	TRBV4-3	many	TRBJ1-4	TGCGCCAGCAGCCAGGAGGCCATTGGGGAAAAACTGTTTTTT	CASSQEAIGEKLFF
-	TRBV20-1	-	TRBJ2-7	TGCAGTGCTTTCTTGTCCGACGACCCCTACGAGCAGTACTTC	CSAFLSDDPYEQYF
TRBD2	TRBV20-1	-	TRBJ2-1	TGCAGTGCTAAGACTAGCGGAACCTACAATGAGCAGTTCTTC	CSAKTSGTYNEQFF
-	TRBV9	-	TRBJ2-1	TGTGCCAGCAGCGTAGAGTTTGTCGGAAACAATGAGCAGTTCTTC	CASSVEFVGNNEQFF
-	TRBV12-3/TRBV12-4	many	TRBJ2-7	TGTGCCAGCAGTGAGGGGGGGAGCTCCTACGAGCAGTACTTC	CASSEGGSSYEQYF
TRBD1	TRBV27	-	TRBJ1-1	TGTGCCAGCAACAGGGGACAGGGCGGCACTGAAGCTTTCTTT	CASNRGQGGTEAFF
-	TRBV3-1	-	TRBJ2-2	TGTGCCAGCAGGGGGCCAATTGAGTTGGCAGTGGACACCGGGGAGCTGTTTTTT	CASRGPIELAVDTGELFF
-	TRBV3-1	-	TRBJ2-3	TGTGCCAGCAGCCAAGAACGGAACACAGATACGCAGTATTTT	CASSQERNTDTQYF
-	TRBV7-8	-	TRBJ1-4	TGTGCCAGCAGCAACCCCCGCCGGGGTTGGGAAAAACTGTTTTTT	CASSNPRRGWEKLFF
-	TRBV5-1	-	TRBJ2-5	TGCGCCAGCAGCTTGGATCCCTCCTCAGAGACCCAGTACTTC	CASSLDPSSETQYF
-	TRBV7-9	many	TRBJ1-2	TGTGCCAGCAGCTTACCCCCCTCCTTC	CASSLPPSF
-	TRBV5-5	few	TRBJ2-5	TGTGCCAGCAGCTTGGTGGGTTTAAGGGGTCGAGGAGAGACCCAGTACTTC	CASSLVGLRGRGETQYF
-	TRBV27	medium-sized	TRBJ2-6	TGTGCCAGCAAAACAGACAACTCTGGGGCCAACGTCCTGACTTTC	CASKTDNSGANVLTF
-	TRBV29-1	few	TRBJ1-2	TGCAGCGTTGATGATAACTATGGCTACACCTTC	CSVDDNYGYTF
-	TRBV12-3/TRBV12-4	many	TRBJ1-1	TGTGCCAGCAGTTTAAGGCGGGGCTTGGGAGCTTTCTTT	CASSLRRGLGAFF
-	TRBV7-2	many	TRBJ2-3	TGTGCCAGCAGTTCTAGCACAGATACGCAGTATTTT	CASSSSTDTQYF
TRBD2	TRBV10-1	many	TRBJ2-3	TGCGCCAGCAGTCCGACTAGCACGAGCACAGATACGCAGTATTTT	CASSPTSTSTDTQYF
-	TRBV4-3	few	TRBJ2-5	TGCGCCAGCAGCTACGGACAAATGGGAGAGACCCAGTACTTC	CASSYGQMGETQYF
-	TRBV10-3	-	TRBJ2-3	TGTGCCATCTCCTCGAGCACAGATACGCAGTATTTT	CAISSSTDTQYF
-	TRBV20-1	-	TRBJ2-4	TGCAGTGCTGGGAGGCTGGAAAACATTCAGTGCTTC	CSAGRLENIQCF
-	TRBV7-8	-	TRBJ2-1	TGTGCCAGCAGCTTACGGAGGGGGCTAGGATACAATGAGCAGTTCTTC	CASSLRRGLGYNEQFF
-	TRBV7-2	many	TRBJ2-1	TGTGCCAGCAGCTTAGCGGGAGTTGAGCAGTTCTTC	CASSLAGVEQFF
TRBD1	TRBV5-1	many	TRBJ2-1	TGCGCCAGCAGCTTGAACACAGGGGGCGCGTGGAATGAGCAGTTCTTC	CASSLNTGGAWNEQFF
-	TRBV5-1	-	TRBJ2-5	TGCGCCAGTCTGGCCAGTTCCCAAGGGACCCAGTACTTC	CASLASSQGTQYF
TRBD1	TRBV9	-	TRBJ1-5	TGTGCCAGCAGAGGGGACAGATGTAGCAATCAGCCCCAGCATTTT	CASRGDRCSNQPQHF
-	TRBV12-3/TRBV12-4	few	TRBJ1-2	TGTGCCAGCAGTCCATTGGGACATAACTATGGCTACACCTTC	CASSPLGHNYGYTF
TRBD1	TRBV7-9	large	TRBJ1-5	TGTGCCAGCAGTTCGGACAGGGACGAAAGCAATCAGCCCCAGCATTTT	CASSSDRDESNQPQHF
-	TRBV4-3	many	TRBJ1-6	TGCGCCAGCAGCCAAGATCTTGTTACCGGGACCCTGGGGTCACCCCTCCACTTT	CASSQDLVTGTLGSPLHF
TRBD1	TRBV7-9	few	TRBJ1-1	TGTGCCAGCAGAACAGACGCAGGGGGCTACACTGAAGCTTTCTTT	CASRTDAGGYTEAFF
TRBD2	TRBV4-3	few	TRBJ2-5	TGCGCCAGCAGCCAAGATATTTCGGTGGCGGGGGGGCAGGAGACCCAGTACTTC	CASSQDISVAGGQETQYF
TRBD2	TRBV12-3/TRBV12-4	many	TRBJ2-1	TGTGCCAGCACCTCCCTAGCGGGGGGCTACAATGAGCAGTTCTTC	CASTSLAGGYNEQFF
-	TRBV11-3	-	TRBJ2-2	TGTGCCAGCAGATTTAATCGGGACCCTGCGAACACCGGGGAGCTGTTTTTT	CASRFNRDPANTGELFF
-	TRBV11-2	few	TRBJ2-6	TGTGCCAGCAGCTTAGGTCACCACTCTGGGGCCAACGTCCTGACTTTC	CASSLGHHSGANVLTF
-	TRBV2	many	TRBJ2-4	TGTGCCAGCAGTGAAGCGCTTAGAAACATTCAGTACTTC	CASSEALRNIQYF
-	TRBV6-2/TRBV6-3	-	TRBJ2-7	TGTGCCAGCAGCAGGGGGGTGAACTACGAGCAGTACTTC	CASSRGVNYEQYF